These 2 T cell receptor beta chains came from one sample sequenced in a study of shared clonotypes between healthy human individuals. Naive CD8 populations comprised CD45RO-negative cells positively selected for CCR7, excluding terminally differentiated effector memory CD45RA+ cells. Libraries were prepared by immunoSEQ multiplex PCR; TCRdb keeps only in-frame clonotypes and omits some of them. This table has roughly 590,000 clones, roughly 95% appearing once. Sequenced sample: naive CD8+ T cells sorted from blood. The source of these receptors is a woman in her 30s in good health.

This chain links TRBV15 with TRBJ2-7; 12 nucleotides line up with TRBD2. From germline, CDR1 is LNHNV and CDR2 YYDKDF (reference sequence). There are 15 residues in the CDR3. Losses at the gene ends were 4 bases for V and 2 bases for J; bases not matched to a gene: 3. The DNA for the CDR3 is TGTGCCACCAGCACCCTAGCGGGAGGGCCCTACGAGCAGTACTTC. It codes for CATSTLAGGPYEQYF.

The J gene is TRBJ2-1, the V gene TRBV7-9; TRBD2 matches at 13 bases. This CDR3 is built from 15 residues. Trimming at V came to 5 bases and at J to 12 bases, leaving 10 bases not matched to a gene. CDR1 SEHNR and CDR2 FQNEAQ come from the germline V gene (reference sequence). DNA for the CDR3: TGTGCCAGCAGCCACGGGACTAGCGGGACCTCCGGGCAGTTCTTC. Translation: CASSHGTSGTSGQFF.